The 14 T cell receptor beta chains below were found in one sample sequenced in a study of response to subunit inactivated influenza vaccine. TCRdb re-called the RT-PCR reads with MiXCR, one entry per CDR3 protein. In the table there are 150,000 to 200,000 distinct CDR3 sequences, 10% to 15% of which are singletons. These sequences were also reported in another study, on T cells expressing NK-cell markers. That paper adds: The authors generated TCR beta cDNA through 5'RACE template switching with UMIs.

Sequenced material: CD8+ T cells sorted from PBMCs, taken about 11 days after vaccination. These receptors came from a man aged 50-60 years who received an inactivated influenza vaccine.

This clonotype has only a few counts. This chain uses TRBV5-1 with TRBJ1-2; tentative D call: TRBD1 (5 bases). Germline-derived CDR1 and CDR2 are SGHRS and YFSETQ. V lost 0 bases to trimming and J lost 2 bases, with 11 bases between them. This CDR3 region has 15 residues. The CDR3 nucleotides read TGCGCCAGCAGCTTGGAGGCGGGGCGGAACTATGGCTACACCTTC. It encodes CASSLEAGRNYGYTF.

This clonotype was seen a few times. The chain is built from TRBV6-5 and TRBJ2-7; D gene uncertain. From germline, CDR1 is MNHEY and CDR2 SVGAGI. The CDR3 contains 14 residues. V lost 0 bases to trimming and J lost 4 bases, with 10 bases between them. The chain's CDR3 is CASSYSISDYEQYF. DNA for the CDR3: TGTGCCAGCAGTTACTCGATCTCCGATTACGAGCAGTACTTC.

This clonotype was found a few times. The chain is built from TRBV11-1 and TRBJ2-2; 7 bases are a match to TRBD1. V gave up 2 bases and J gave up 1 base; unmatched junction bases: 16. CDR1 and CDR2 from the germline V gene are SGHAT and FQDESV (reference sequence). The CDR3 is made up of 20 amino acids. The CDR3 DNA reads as TGTGCCAGCAGCTTAACGGGTGGAAGGGGGCGGTTCGTGAACACCGGGGAGCTGTTTTTT. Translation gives CASSLTGGRGRFVNTGELFF.

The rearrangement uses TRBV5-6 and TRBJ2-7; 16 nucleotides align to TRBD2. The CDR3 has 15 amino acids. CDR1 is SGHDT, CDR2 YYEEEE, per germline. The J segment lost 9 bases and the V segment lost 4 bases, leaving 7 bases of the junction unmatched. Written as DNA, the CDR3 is TGTGCCAGCAGCGGAGGGACTAGCGGGGGGGATGTGCAGTACTTC. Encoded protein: CASSGGTSGGDVQYF.

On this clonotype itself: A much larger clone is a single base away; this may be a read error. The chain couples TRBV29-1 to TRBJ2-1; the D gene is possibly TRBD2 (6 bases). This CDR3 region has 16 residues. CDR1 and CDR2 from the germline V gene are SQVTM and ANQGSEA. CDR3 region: CSVEDEAAAGGNGQFF. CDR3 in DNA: TGCAGCGTTGAAGATGAGGCGGCGGCAGGAGGGAATGGGCAGTTCTTC.

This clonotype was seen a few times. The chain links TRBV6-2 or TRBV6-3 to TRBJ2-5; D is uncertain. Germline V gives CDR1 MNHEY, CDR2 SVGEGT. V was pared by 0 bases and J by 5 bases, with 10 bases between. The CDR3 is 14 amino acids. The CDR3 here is CASSYSDLEETQYF. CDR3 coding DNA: TGTGCCAGCAGTTACTCTGACCTCGAGGAGACCCAGTACTTC.

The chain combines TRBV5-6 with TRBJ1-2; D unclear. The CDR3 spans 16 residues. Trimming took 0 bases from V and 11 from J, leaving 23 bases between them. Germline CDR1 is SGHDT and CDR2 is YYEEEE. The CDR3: CASSLVSGEPNYGYTF. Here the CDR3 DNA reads TGTGCCAGCAGCTTGGTGTCAGGAGAGCCTAACTACGGGTACACCTTC.

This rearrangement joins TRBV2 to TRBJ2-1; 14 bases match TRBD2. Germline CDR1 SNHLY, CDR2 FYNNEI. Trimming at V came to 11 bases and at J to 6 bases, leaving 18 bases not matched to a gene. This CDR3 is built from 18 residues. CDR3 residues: CAFSFKCRTSGRCNEQFF. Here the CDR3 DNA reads TGTGCCTTCAGTTTTAAGTGTAGGACTAGCGGGAGGTGCAATGAGCAGTTCTTC.

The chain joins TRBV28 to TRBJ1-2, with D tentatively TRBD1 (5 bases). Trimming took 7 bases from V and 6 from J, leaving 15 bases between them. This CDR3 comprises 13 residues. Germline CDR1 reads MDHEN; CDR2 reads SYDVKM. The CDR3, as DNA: TGTGCCAGCATCTCAGGGACGGCCGATGGCTACACCTTC. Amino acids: CASISGTADGYTF.

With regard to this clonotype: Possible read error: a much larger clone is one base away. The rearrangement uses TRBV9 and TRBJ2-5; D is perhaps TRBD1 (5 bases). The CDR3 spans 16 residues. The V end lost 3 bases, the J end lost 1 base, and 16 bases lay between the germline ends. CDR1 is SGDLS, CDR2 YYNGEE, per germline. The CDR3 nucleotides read TGTGCCAGCAGCGGGACATCTTATGCGTTCCAAGAGACCCAGTACTTC. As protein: CASSGTSYAFQETQYF.

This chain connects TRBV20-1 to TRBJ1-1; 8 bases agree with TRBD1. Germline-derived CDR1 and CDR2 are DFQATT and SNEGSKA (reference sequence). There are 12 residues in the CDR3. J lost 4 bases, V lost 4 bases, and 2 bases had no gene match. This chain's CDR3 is CSANTGGTEAFF. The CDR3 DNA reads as TGCAGTGCTAACACAGGGGGCACTGAAGCTTTCTTT.

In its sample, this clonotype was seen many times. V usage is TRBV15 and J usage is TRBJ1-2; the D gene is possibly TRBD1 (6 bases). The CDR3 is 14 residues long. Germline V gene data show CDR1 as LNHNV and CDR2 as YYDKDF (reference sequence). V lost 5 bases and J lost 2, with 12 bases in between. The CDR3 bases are TGTGCCACCAGCTCCGAGGGGGGAAACTATGGCTACACCTTC. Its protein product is CATSSEGGNYGYTF.

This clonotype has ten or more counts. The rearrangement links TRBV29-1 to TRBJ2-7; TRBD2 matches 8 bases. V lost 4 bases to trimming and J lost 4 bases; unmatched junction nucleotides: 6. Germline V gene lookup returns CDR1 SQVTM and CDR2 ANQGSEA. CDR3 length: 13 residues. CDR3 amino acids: CSVAAGVTYEQYF. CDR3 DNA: TGCAGCGTTGCAGCGGGGGTAACATACGAGCAGTACTTC.

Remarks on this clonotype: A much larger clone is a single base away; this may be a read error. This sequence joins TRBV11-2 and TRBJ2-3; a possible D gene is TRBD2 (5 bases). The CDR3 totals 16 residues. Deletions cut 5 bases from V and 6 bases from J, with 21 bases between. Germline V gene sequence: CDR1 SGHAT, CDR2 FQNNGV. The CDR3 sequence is CASSLNGLAKRDTQYF. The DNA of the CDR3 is TGTGCCAGCAGCCTAAATGGACTGGCCAAAAGGGATACGCAGTATTTT.